This TCR beta chain was identified in a study of T cells in Graves' hyperthyroidism and ophthalmopathy (dated 2019 in TCRdb). Describing the broader study: Peripheral blood samples were taken at the time of initial diagnosis, prior to any treatment. To identify distinguishing TCR V-J signatures, a discovery cohort of around 100 patients was used, comprising approximately 40 with Graves' ophthalmopathy and about 59 with stable Graves' hyperthyroidism. An independent validation cohort of around 19 hyperthyroidism patients and approximately 16 patients who later progressed to ophthalmopathy tested prospective prediction of ophthalmopathy. For training and testing, the approximately 92 patients in the discovery cohort were randomly divided in a 7:3 ratio. The study also compared thyroid tissue and blood T-cell repertoires from five or six Graves' hyperthyroidism patients. Once sampling was done, hyperthyroidism patients were given methimazole at a starting dose of 30 mg daily, whereas ophthalmopathy patients were given high-dose intravenous methylprednisolone. TCR Vbeta CDR3 sequencing of approximately 140 peripheral blood samples (over 40 ophthalmopathy, 70 to 85 hyperthyroidism and roughly 17 progressor patients) is reported in the paper.

This clonotype was seen many times. Its antigen is still unknown. Per-nucleotide qualities are absent, and no much larger clonotype sits a single base away. The TCR beta CDR3 regions were amplified from the RNA transcripts. A first-round RT-PCR of the TCR CDR3 used the HTBI primer set with the Qiagen OneStep RT-PCR kit. Libraries were constructed in a second round of multiplex PCR, after which size selection and purification were performed. The libraries were sequenced on an Illumina HiSeq2000 using paired-end 100 bp reads. The original pipeline was this. SOAPnuke was used to process the raw data, removing reads that contained adapters or uncalled bases, had a mean Phred below 15, or lacked an exact match to the constant primer or identifier. High-quality paired reads were merged using COPE v1.2.5, and each unique nucleotide sequence was defined as a clonotype. Clonotypes were aligned to IMGT TRBV, TRBD and TRBJ reference segments using MiTCR v1.1. Only V-J combinations with frequency above 0.0001, covering 99% to 99.2% of repertoires, were analysed. The TCS score was defined as F50 (clonal expansion) divided by E x V (chaos), with BLOSUM62-based TCRdist calculated between CDR3 peptides within each V-J. Welch's t-statistics and random forest reduced 500 to 650 V-J features to 10 to 15, which were used in a naive Bayes classifier (R e1071). TCRdb reanalyzed the raw reads on its own, using fastp at Q25 for trimming and MiXCR for clone calling, and kept in-frame beta chains. Entries are consolidated by CDR3 protein sequence, retaining the most common genes and DNA. The V and J calls were determined by TCRdb, not by the authors. The sample table holds under 750,000 distinct CDR3 sequences, of which around 20% were seen once. 16% of the sample lies in the top ten.

The germline V gene encodes CDR1 LGHDT and CDR2 YNNKEL (reference sequence). V lost 3 bases and J lost 7 bases; the stretch between them is 12 bases long. Inclusive of the bounding cysteine and phenylalanine, the CDR3 is 13 residues long. The kept DNA is CDR3 alone, 39 bases in frame from the first base. Hyperthyroidism patients were aged 18 to 65 years and newly diagnosed, with disease duration of less than 2 months. The study excluded patients with uncontrolled infections, other autoimmune diseases, pregnancy or lactation. Clinical symptoms, serum thyroxine and TRAb, thyroid ultrasound, and orbital computed tomography formed the basis for the diagnoses. For progressor patients, blood was drawn at the first diagnosis of hyperthyroidism, before any ophthalmopathy symptoms had appeared. PBMCs were separated from 10 ml of fresh peripheral blood using Ficoll-Paque density gradient centrifugation. Progressor patients were first diagnosed with Graves' hyperthyroidism and then developed ophthalmopathy during follow-up. Total RNA was extracted using Trizol reagent, and RNA quality was assessed on an Agilent 2100 Bioanalyzer.

The research as a whole found: A model built on a 13 V-J signature distinguished ophthalmopathy from stable hyperthyroidism, reaching roughly 88% sensitivity and 81.08% specificity in cross-validation and 80%/75% in testing. In validation, progression to ophthalmopathy was predicted by the model with 70.59% sensitivity and roughly 76% specificity, a median of 6.5 months before onset. No statistical method was used to fix the sample size in advance, and group allocation was not hidden from the investigators. Blood samples also contained most of the expanded thyroid clonotypes (frequency above 0.001), which suggests that blood repertoires may reflect thyroid immune responses.

The sequence is built from TRBV3-1 and TRBJ1-1, with a weak D call of TRBD1 (5 bases match). The specimen was blood. The TCR originated in a woman aged 50 to 65 with Graves' hyperthyroidism that later progressed to Graves' ophthalmopathy. The nucleotides read TGTGCCAGCAGCCAGCTCCTCGACAGTGAAGCTTTCTTT. Its product reads: CASSQLLDSEAFF.